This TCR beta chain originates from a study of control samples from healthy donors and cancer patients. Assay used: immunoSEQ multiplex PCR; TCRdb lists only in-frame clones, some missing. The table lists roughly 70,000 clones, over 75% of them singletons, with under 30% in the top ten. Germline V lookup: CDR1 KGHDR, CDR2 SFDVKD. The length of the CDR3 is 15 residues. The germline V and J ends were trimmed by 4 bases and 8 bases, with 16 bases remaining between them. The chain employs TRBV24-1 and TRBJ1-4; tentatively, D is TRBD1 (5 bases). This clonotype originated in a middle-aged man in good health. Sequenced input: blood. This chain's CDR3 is CATSELQGGREKLFF. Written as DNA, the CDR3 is TGTGCCACCAGTGAGTTGCAGGGCGGTCGCGAAAAACTGTTTTTT.